Listed here are 11 T cell receptor beta chains from one sample, sequenced in a study of CD8+CD57+ T cells in acquired aplastic anemia. The study profiled TCR beta VDJ and CDR3 using genomic DNA as template. One entry per CDR3 protein results from TCRdb running MiXCR on the reads. The data contain around 400,000 distinct CDR3 sequences, 60% to 80% of them singletons. The material sequenced was sorted CD4+, CD8+, or CD8+CD57+ T cells (not recorded which) from PBMCs. Receptors originate from a human donor in good health, serving as a control.

This chain uses TRBV20-1 with TRBJ2-3; no definite D call. The germline CDR1 and CDR2 sequences are DFQATT and SNEGSKA (reference sequence). The V and J ends lost 2 bases and 2 bases respectively, with 17 bases between them. The CDR3 has 16 amino acids. The CDR3 region is CSARTEYNVYTDTQYF. CDR3 DNA: TGCAGTGCTAGAACGGAGTACAACGTCTACACAGATACGCAGTATTTT.

In this sample, this clonotype turned up a few times. A read error is likely, as this CDR3 ends without the conserved phenylalanine or tryptophan. The chain links TRBV6-5 to TRBJ2-3; the D gene is possibly TRBD1 (6 bases). V lost 6 bases and J lost 1, with 17 bases in between. Germline CDR1 and CDR2: MNHEY and SVGAGI. The CDR3 has 16 amino acids. CDR3 region: CASSQNPQGGTDTQYL. Here the CDR3 DNA reads TGTGCCAGCAGCCAAAATCCACAGGGCGGCACAGATACGCAGTATCTT.

With respect to this clonotype: Since no conserved phenylalanine or tryptophan closes the CDR3, a read error is the likely cause. No DNA is shown, since the ends of the CDR3 on it are uncertain; the CDR3 is the one TCRdb lists. This sequence joins TRBV7-2 and TRBJ2-1; TRBD1, the D gene given by the table, was not confirmed from the DNA. Germline CDR1 SGHTA, CDR2 FQGNSA. The CDR3 totals 13 residues, both ends included. The CDR3 region is CASSPRGGDYEHY.

The chain joins TRBV25-1 to TRBJ1-1; D remains ambiguous. The germline V and J ends were trimmed by 7 bases and 5 bases, with 14 bases remaining between them. The CDR3 is made up of 13 amino acids. Per germline, CDR1 MGHDK and CDR2 SYGVNS. The CDR3 DNA reads as TGTGCCAGCATGACCCCTGGTGCTACTGAAGCTTTCTTT. The encoded protein is CASMTPGATEAFF. Using reference TRBV25-1 and TRBJ1-1 for the parts outside the CDR3, the full variable domain is EADIYQTPRYLVIGTGKKITLECSQTMGHDKMYWYQQDPGMELHLIHYSYGVNSTEKGDLSSESTVSRIRTEHFPLTLESARPSHTSQYLCASMTPGATEAFFGQGTRLTVV.

The rearrangement uses TRBV7-8 and TRBJ1-6; a weak D match, TRBD1 (5 bases). Germline V gene sequence: CDR1 SGHVS, CDR2 FQNEAQ. The CDR3 spans 15 residues. Between the trimmed V and J ends, which lost 1 base and 17 bases, there was a span of 21 bases. For the CDR3, the DNA is TGTGCCAGCAGCTTAGTAGCGTCTTCTGGGGCCAACGTCCACTTT. Translated: CASSLVASSGANVHF. Together with reference TRBV7-8 and TRBJ1-6, the CDR3 gives the full variable domain: GAGVSQSPRYKVAKRGQDVALRCDPISGHVSLFWYQQALGQGPEFLTYFQNEAQLDKSGLPSDRFFAERPEGSVSTLKIQRTQQEDSAVYLCASSLVASSGANVHFGNGTRLTVT.

This clonotype was observed at least ten times. This chain connects TRBV27 to TRBJ2-7; 10 nucleotides match TRBD2. This CDR3 comprises 15 residues. The V and J ends lost 3 bases and 2 bases, in that order; junction bases with no gene match: 4. Germline assignment: CDR1 MNHEY and CDR2 SMNVEV (reference sequence). CDR3 loop: CASSFKAGGPYEQYF. The CDR3, as DNA: TGTGCCAGCAGTTTCAAAGCGGGGGGGCCCTACGAGCAGTACTTC.

As for this clonotype: One junction end does not reproduce the germline sequence, and a read error may be involved. The chain links TRBV7-3 to TRBJ2-1, with 8 bases fitting TRBD2. The CDR3 length is 15 residues. Per the germline V gene, CDR1 is SGHTA and CDR2 is FQGTGA. The CDR3 coding sequence is TGTGCCAGCAGCTCAATGCAAGCGGGGGACAATGAACAGTTCTTC. As protein: CASSSMQAGDNEQFF.

The sample holds one count of this clonotype. This rearrangement joins TRBV5-1 to TRBJ2-1, with D perhaps TRBD2 (7 bases). Trimming removed 2 bases at V and 9 bases at J, with 15 bases between. CDR1 SGHRS and CDR2 YFSETQ come from the germline V gene. The CDR3 spans 14 residues. CDR3 residues: CASSFRGRGSEQFF. DNA for the CDR3: TGCGCCAGCAGCTTCCGGGGGAGGGGGAGTGAGCAGTTCTTC.

This clonotype has only one observation. Germline is not matched at one junction end, which may reflect a read error. The chain has TRBV6-1 and TRBJ2-5, with a possible D match to TRBD1 (5 bases). In germline, CDR1 is MNHNS, CDR2 SASEGT. The CDR3 sequence is 13 residues long. The CDR3 DNA sequence: TGCGCCAGCAGTAAGACAGTCCAAGAGACCCAGTACTTC. Translated, it gives CASSKTVQETQYF.

J is TRBJ2-5 and V is TRBV7-2; D perhaps matches TRBD2 (6 bases). Germline CDR1 reads SGHTA; CDR2 reads FQGNSA. The CDR3 loop spans 13 amino acids. V was cut by 4 bases and J by 9 bases, with 15 bases left in between. The CDR3 protein is CASSSKEGEPQYF. The CDR3 DNA reads TGTGCCAGCAGCTCCAAGGAGGGCGAGCCCCAGTACTTC. Complete variable domain (other parts from reference TRBV7-2 and TRBJ2-5): GAGVSQSPSNKVTEKGKDVELRCDPISGHTALYWYRQSLGQGLEFLIYFQGNSAPDKSGLPSDRFSAERTGGSVSTLTIQRTQQEDSAVYLCASSSKEGEPQYFGPGTRLLVL.

The V gene is TRBV5-1, the J gene TRBJ2-3; maybe TRBD2 (5 bases). Germline CDR1 is SGHRS and CDR2 is YFSETQ. The CDR3 has 15 residues. V lost 4 bases and J lost 2, with 14 bases in between. The DNA for the CDR3 is TGCGCCAGCAGCCCCGTATGGGAGAACACAGATACGCAGTATTTT. Translation: CASSPVWENTDTQYF.